This T cell receptor (beta chain) was retrieved from a study of a mutant IDH1 vaccine in newly diagnosed glioma. Study-level information: The patients were given eight vaccinations, one each in weeks 1, 3, 5, 7, 11, 15, 19 and 23.

Indicated time point: week 11, during vaccination. Vaccine doses each comprised 300 ug of mutant IDH1 20-mer peptide, with topical imiquimod. Profiling relied on immunoSEQ multiplex PCR, and the TCRdb table lists in-frame clones only, not all of them. Here the sample spans over 95,000 clones, roughly 88% being singletons. This CDR3 region has 13 residues. The ends were cut back, 1 base at V and 4 bases at J, with 6 bases in the middle. Per germline, CDR1 SGHRS and CDR2 YFSETQ. Comment on this clone: Its matching antigen is unknown.

The sample here was PBMCs, taken from a glioma patient whose treatment included an IDH1 peptide vaccine. The receptor was derived from a woman in her fifties or sixties with glioma. This chain connects TRBV5-1 to TRBJ2-1; D might be TRBD1 (6 bases). The CDR3 protein is CASSLTGYNEQFF. The CDR3 DNA follows: TGCGCCAGCAGCTTGACAGGGTACAATGAGCAGTTCTTC. Combining the CDR3 with reference TRBV5-1 and TRBJ2-1 gives the whole variable domain KAGVTQTPRYLIKTRGQQVTLSCSPISGHRSVSWYQQTPGQGLQFLFEYFSETQRNKGNFPGRFSGRQFSNSRSEMNVSTLELGDSALYLCASSLTGYNEQFFGPGTRLTVL.